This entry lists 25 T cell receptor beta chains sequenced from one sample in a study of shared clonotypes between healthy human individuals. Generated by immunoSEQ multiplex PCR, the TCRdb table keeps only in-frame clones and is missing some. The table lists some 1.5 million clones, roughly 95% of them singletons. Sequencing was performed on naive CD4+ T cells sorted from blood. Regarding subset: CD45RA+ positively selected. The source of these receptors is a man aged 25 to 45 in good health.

The DNA of the CDR3 is TGTGCCAGCAGCTCTAAGTACAATGAGCAGTTCTTC. Its translation is CASSSKYNEQFF. This sequence joins TRBV7-3 and TRBJ2-1; no firm D call. V gave up 4 bases and J gave up 4 bases, with 5 bases separating them. The CDR3 extends over 12 amino acids. CDR1 is SGHTA, CDR2 FQGTGA, per germline. Full variable domain (remainder filled in from reference TRBV7-3 and TRBJ2-1): GAGVSQTPSNKVTEKGKYVELRCDPISGHTALYWYRQSLGQGPEFLIYFQGTGAADDSGLPNDRFFAVRPEGSVSTLKIQRTERGDSAVYLCASSSKYNEQFFGPGTRLTVL.

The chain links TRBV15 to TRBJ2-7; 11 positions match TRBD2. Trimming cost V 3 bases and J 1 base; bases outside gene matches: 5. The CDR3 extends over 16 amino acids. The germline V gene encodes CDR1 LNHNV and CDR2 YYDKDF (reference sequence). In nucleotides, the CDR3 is TGTGCCACCAGCAGGGACGGGACTAGCGGTTCCTACGAGCAGTACTTC. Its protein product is CATSRDGTSGSYEQYF.

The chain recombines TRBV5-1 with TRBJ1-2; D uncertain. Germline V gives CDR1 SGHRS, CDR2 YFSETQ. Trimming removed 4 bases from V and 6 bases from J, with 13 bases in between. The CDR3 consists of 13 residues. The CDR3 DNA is TGCGCCAGCAGCCCCGGGCCGTTTGATGGCTACACCTTC. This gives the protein CASSPGPFDGYTF.

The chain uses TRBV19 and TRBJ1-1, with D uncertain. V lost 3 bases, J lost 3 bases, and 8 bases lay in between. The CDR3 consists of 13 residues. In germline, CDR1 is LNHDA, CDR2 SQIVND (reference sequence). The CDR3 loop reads CASSITVYTEAFF. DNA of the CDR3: TGTGCCAGTAGTATTACAGTCTACACTGAAGCTTTCTTT.

The CDR3 coding sequence is TGCGCCAGCAGCCAATTGACAGCGACCTCCTACGAGCAGTACTTC. It codes for CASSQLTATSYEQYF. V is TRBV4-1 and J is TRBJ2-7; D perhaps matches TRBD1 (5 bases). From germline, CDR1 is MGHRA and CDR2 YSYEKL. V lost 2 bases to trimming and J lost 0 bases, with 11 bases between them. CDR3 length equals 15 residues.

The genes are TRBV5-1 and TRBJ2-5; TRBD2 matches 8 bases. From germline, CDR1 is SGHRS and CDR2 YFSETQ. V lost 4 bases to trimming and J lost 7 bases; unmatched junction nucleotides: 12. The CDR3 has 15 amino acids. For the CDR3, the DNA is TGCGCCAGCAGCCCCTATACCGGGAGGGAAGGGACCCAGTACTTC. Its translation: CASSPYTGREGTQYF.

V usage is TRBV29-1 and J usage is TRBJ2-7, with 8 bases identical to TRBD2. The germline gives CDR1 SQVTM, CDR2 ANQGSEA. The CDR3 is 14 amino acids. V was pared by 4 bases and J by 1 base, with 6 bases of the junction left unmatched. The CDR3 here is CSVGGAGESYEQYF. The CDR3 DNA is TGCAGCGTTGGGGGAGCGGGAGAGTCCTACGAGCAGTACTTC.

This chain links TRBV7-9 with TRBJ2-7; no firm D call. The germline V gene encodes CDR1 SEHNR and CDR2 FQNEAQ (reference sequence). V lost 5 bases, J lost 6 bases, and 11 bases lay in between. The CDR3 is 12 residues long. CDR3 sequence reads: CASSPTPAEQYF. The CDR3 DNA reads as TGTGCCAGCAGCCCAACCCCAGCCGAGCAGTACTTC.

The chain's CDR3 is CSGGSNYEQYF. Here the CDR3 DNA reads TGCAGCGGGGGTTCCAACTACGAGCAGTACTTC. The V gene is TRBV29-1, the J gene TRBJ2-7; D remains ambiguous. V lost 7 bases to trimming and J lost 3 bases, with 10 bases between them. CDR1 is SQVTM and CDR2 is ANQGSEA in the germline V gene. The CDR3 runs to 11 residues.

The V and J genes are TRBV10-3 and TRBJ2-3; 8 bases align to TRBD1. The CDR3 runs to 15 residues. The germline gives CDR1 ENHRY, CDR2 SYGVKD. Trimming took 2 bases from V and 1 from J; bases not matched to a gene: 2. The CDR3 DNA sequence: TGTGCCATCAGTGAGACAGGGGGTGGCACAGATACGCAGTATTTT. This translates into CAISETGGGTDTQYF.

CDR3 DNA: TGTGCCAGCAGCTTAGATACTTCATTTTTAGGGACAGGGTCCAATGAGCAGTTCTTC. This codes for CASSLDTSFLGTGSNEQFF. The chain is built from TRBV11-2 and TRBJ2-1; the match to TRBD1 covers 9 bases. V shed 0 bases, J shed 6 bases, and the junction held 15 bases outside the gene matches. Per the germline V gene, CDR1 is SGHAT and CDR2 is FQNNGV. This CDR3 is built from 19 residues. The variable domain in full, completed from reference TRBV11-2 and TRBJ2-1, reads EAGVAQSPRYKIIEKRQSVAFWCNPISGHATLYWYQQILGQGPKLLIQFQNNGVVDDSQLPKDRFSAERLKGVDSTLKIQPAKLEDSAVYLCASSLDTSFLGTGSNEQFFGPGTRLTVL.

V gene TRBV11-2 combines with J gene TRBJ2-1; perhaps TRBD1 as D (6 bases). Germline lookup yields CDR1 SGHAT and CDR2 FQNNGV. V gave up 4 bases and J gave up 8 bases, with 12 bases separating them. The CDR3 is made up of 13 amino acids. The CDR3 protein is CASSYTGIYEQFF. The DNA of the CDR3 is TGTGCCAGCAGCTACACAGGGATTTATGAGCAGTTCTTC.

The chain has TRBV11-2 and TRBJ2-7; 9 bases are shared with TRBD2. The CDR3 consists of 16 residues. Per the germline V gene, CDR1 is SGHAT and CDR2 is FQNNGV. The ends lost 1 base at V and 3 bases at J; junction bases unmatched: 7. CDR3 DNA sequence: TGTGCCAGCAGCTTAGTTAACCTAGCGGGATTCTACGAGCAGTACTTC. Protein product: CASSLVNLAGFYEQYF.

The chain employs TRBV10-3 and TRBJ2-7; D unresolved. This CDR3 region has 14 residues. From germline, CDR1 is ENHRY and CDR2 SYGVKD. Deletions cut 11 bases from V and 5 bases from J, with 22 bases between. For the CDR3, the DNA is TGTGCCCCAGGTGTTAAAGCCCCTATGGACGAGCAGTACTTC. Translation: CAPGVKAPMDEQYF.

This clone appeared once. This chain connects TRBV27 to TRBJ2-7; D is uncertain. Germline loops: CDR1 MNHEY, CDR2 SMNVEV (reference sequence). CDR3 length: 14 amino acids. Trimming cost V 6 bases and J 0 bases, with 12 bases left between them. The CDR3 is CASSPYKSSYEQYF. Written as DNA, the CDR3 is TGTGCCAGCAGCCCCTACAAATCCTCCTACGAGCAGTACTTC.

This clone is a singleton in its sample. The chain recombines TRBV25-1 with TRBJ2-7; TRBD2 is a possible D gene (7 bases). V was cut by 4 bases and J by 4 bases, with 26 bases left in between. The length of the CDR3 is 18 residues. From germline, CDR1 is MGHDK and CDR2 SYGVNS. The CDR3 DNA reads TGTGCCAGCAGTGGAGGGGGTGGGAGGGCCACGACCAAATACGAGCAGTACTTC. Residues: CASSGGGGRATTKYEQYF.

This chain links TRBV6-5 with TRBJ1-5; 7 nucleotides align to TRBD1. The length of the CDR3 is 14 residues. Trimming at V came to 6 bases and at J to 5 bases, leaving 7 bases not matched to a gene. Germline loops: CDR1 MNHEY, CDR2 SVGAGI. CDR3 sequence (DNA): TGTGCCAGCAGAACCCCAGGGGGGGATCAGCCCCAGCATTTT. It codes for CASRTPGGDQPQHF.

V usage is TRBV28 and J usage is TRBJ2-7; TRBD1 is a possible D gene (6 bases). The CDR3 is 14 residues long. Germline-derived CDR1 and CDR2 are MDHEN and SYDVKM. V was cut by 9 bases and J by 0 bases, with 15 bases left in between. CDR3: CASTRQAISYEQYF. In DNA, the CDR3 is TGTGCCAGTACACGACAGGCGATCTCCTACGAGCAGTACTTC.

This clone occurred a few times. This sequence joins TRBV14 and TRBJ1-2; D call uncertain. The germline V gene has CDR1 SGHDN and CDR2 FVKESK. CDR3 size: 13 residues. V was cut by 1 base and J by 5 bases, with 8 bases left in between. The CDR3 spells CASSQARDYGYTF. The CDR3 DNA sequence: TGTGCCAGCAGCCAAGCAAGGGATTATGGCTACACCTTC.

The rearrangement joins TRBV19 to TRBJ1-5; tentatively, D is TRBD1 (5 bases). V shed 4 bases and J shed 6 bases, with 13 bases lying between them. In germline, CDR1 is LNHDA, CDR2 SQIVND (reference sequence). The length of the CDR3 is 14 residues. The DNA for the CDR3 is TGTGCCAGTAGTACAGGGTATCGAAGTCAGCCCCAGCATTTT. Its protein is CASSTGYRSQPQHF.

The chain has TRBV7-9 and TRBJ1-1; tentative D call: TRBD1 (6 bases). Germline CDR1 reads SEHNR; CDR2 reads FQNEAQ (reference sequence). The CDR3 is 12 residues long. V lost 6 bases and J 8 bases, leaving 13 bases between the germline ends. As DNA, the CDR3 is TGTGCCAGCAGTACTTCTACAGGGGAAGCTTTCTTT. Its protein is CASSTSTGEAFF.

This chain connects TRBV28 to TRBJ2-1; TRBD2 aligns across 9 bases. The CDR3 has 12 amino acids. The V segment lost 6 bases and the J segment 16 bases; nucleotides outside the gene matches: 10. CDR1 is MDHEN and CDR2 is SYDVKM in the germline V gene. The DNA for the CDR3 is TGTGCCAGCAGCTTACCGGGACTAGCTGATTTCTTC. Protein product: CASSLPGLADFF.

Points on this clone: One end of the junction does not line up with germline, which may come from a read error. The CDR3 sequence: CAVGLAGTDTQYF. The CDR3, as DNA: TGCGCCGTTGGGCTAGCGGGAACAGATACGCAGTATTTT. V gene TRBV25-1 combines with J gene TRBJ2-3; 9 positions agree with TRBD2. The CDR3 covers 13 residues. Germline V gene sequence: CDR1 MGHDK, CDR2 SYGVNS.

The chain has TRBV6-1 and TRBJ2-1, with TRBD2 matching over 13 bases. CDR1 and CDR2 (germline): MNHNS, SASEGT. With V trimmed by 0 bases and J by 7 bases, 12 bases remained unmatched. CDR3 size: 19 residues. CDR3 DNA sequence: TGTGCCAGCAGTGAAGCTATACTAGCGGGAGGGCCCTCCAAGAATGAGCAGTTCTTC. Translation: CASSEAILAGGPSKNEQFF.

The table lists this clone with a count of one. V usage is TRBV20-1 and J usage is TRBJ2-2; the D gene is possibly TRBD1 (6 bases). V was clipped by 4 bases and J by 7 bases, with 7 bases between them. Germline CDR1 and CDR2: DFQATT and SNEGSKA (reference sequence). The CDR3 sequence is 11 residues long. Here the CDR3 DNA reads TGCAGTGCTACGACAGGCGGGGAGCTGTTTTTT. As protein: CSATTGGELFF.